These T cell receptor beta chains were read from a single sample in a study of beta chain features in type 1 diabetes. Measured with immunoSEQ multiplex PCR; TCRdb has only the in-frame clones, and not every one. This sample has 300,000 to 400,000 clones, with approximately 9.7% found just once. Specimen: central memory CD4+ T cells from blood. Receptor source: a man aged 25-45 years with type 1 diabetes. Each CDR3 is given with its conserved first and last residue. Each record gives: J gene, D gene, V gene, CDR3 protein. D genes are given only for firm matches.

>TRBJ2-3|NA|TRBV2
CASRASVVNTQYF
>TRBJ1-5|NA|TRBV6-5
CASTDRGFQPQHF
>TRBJ1-2|NA|TRBV6-1
CASSPDRANYGYTF
>TRBJ2-5|NA|TRBV30
CAWSGRGGWQETQYF
>TRBJ1-1|TRBD1|TRBV19
CASINSPQGRNTEAFF
>TRBJ2-2|NA|TRBV28
CASSLFSGSNTGELFF
>TRBJ1-2|NA|TRBV4-3
CASSQAYRQHSYYGYTF
>TRBJ2-5|NA|TRBV19
CASATRETQYF
>TRBJ2-5|TRBD1|TRBV6-5
CASRATGQYQETQYF
>TRBJ2-1|TRBD2|TRBV4-3
CASSQDPAGGPNNEQFF
>TRBJ2-2|TRBD1|TRBV4-3
CASSQGPGQGNTGELFF
>TRBJ1-2|NA|TRBV5-5
CASSSGRTNYGYTF
>TRBJ1-2|TRBD1|TRBV19
CASSSGQQYYGYTF
>TRBJ2-7|NA|TRBV18
CASSPAPESYEQYF